These 6 T cell receptor beta chains originate from one sample sequenced in a study of shared clonotypes between healthy human individuals. Profiling relied on immunoSEQ multiplex PCR, and the TCRdb table lists in-frame clones only, not all of them. The data contain about 2 million clones, just under 95% of them singletons. Terminally differentiated effector memory CD45RA+ cells were left out of the naive CD8 fraction, which was CD45RO-negative and positively selected for CCR7. Sequenced material: naive CD8+ T cells sorted from blood. These receptors were obtained from a man aged 18 to 35 in good health.

J is TRBJ2-3 and V is TRBV27, with 8 bases lining up with TRBD1. Germline-derived CDR1 and CDR2 are MNHEY and SMNVEV (reference sequence). The V segment lost 9 bases and the J segment 4 bases; nucleotides outside the gene matches: 12. This CDR3 has 15 residues. The CDR3 loop is CASRPAGGIADTQYF. In DNA form, the CDR3 reads TGTGCCAGTCGACCCGCAGGGGGCATCGCAGATACGCAGTATTTT.

The chain links TRBV10-2 to TRBJ1-2; tentative D call: TRBD1 (5 bases). CDR1 WSHSY and CDR2 SAAADI come from the germline V gene. Trimming cost V 7 bases and J 13 bases, with 19 bases left between them. The CDR3 contains 12 residues. CDR3 bases: TGCGCCAGCACCCATTCGGGACCGCAGCTCACCTTC. Residues: CASTHSGPQLTF.

Only one count was recorded for this clone. The genes are TRBV5-6 and TRBJ2-5; no definite D call. Trimming stripped 0 bases from V and 1 base from J, with 10 bases between. The CDR3 length is 15 residues. Germline CDR1 and CDR2: SGHDT and YYEEEE. CDR3 nucleotide sequence: TGTGCCAGCAGCTTGGTACGTGCGCTCCAAGAGACCCAGTACTTC. Translation gives CASSLVRALQETQYF. The whole variable domain, filled in from reference TRBV5-6 and TRBJ2-5, reads DAGVTQSPTHLIKTRGQQVTLRCSPKSGHDTVSWYQQALGQGPQFIFQYYEEEERQRGNFPDRFSGHQFPNYSSELNVNALLLGDSALYLCASSLVRALQETQYFGPGTRLLVL.

The chain couples TRBV7-9 to TRBJ2-2, with TRBD2 as a possible D gene (5 bases). Trimming shortened V by 6 bases and J by 1 base, and 15 bases separated the two germline ends. The V gene's germline CDR1 is SEHNR and CDR2 FQNEAQ (reference sequence). The CDR3 loop spans 16 amino acids. For the CDR3, the DNA is TGTGCCAGCAGAGACACACTAGGGCTGAACACCGGGGAGCTGTTTTTT. Encoded protein: CASRDTLGLNTGELFF.

The rearrangement uses TRBV4-1 and TRBJ1-6, with D maybe TRBD1 (5 bases). V lost 3 bases and J lost 13, with 16 bases in between. Germline-derived CDR1 and CDR2 are MGHRA and YSYEKL. This CDR3 is built from 14 residues. The CDR3 spells CASSQMGTGAPLHF. In nucleotides, the CDR3 is TGCGCCAGCAGCCAGATGGGAACCGGGGCCCCCCTCCACTTT.

CDR3 sequence: CASSLGPGLIYAEAFF. CDR3 nucleotides: TGTGCCAGCAGCTTGGGCCCGGGCCTCATATACGCTGAAGCTTTCTTT. The chain employs TRBV5-4 and TRBJ1-1; D gene uncertain. Per the germline V gene, CDR1 is SGHNT and CDR2 is YYREEE (reference sequence). CDR3 size: 16 residues. Trimming left V 0 bases short and J 6 bases short, with 18 bases between.